A selection of T cell receptor beta chains follows, all from one sample in a study of T-cell reconstitution after alpha-beta-depleted transplantation in children. MiXCR was run by TCRdb on the PCR reads, yielding one entry per CDR3 protein. The sample yields about 500,000 distinct CDR3 sequences, 30% to 35% seen once. Sequencing was performed on PBMCs from the stem cell graft donor, taken from the stem cell graft. The receptors derive from a human donor who donated a stem cell graft to a child with aplastic anemia. CDR3s include the opening cysteine and the closing phenylalanine or tryptophan. D genes are given only for firm matches. Expanded clones get a size class; other rows say once, few or many, or leave the size out.

>NA|TRBV4-3|TRBJ2-2|NA
TGCGCCAGCAGCCAAGATAGGGGAAGAACCGGGGAGCTGTTTTTT
CASSQDRGRTGELFF
>NA|TRBV12-3/TRBV12-4|TRBJ1-4|NA
TGTGCCAGCAGTTTTCGACCAACTAATGAAAAACTGTTTTTT
CASSFRPTNEKLFF
>NA|TRBV9|TRBJ1-1|few
TGTGCCAGCGCCAGTTCCTCTATGAACACTGAAGCTTTCTTT
CASASSSMNTEAFF
>NA|TRBV19|TRBJ2-1|NA
TGTGCCAGTAAAAGAACGGGGCAAGGGTACAATGAGCAGTTCTTC
CASKRTGQGYNEQFF
>TRBD2|TRBV29-1|TRBJ2-1|NA
TGCAGCGGATCCGCGCCCGCGGGGGGTTCCTACAATGAGCAGTTCTTC
CSGSAPAGGSYNEQFF
>NA|TRBV29-1|TRBJ2-1|NA
TGCAGCGCGGAACTAGGGGCTGGGGGTAATGAGCAGTTCTTC
CSAELGAGGNEQFF
>TRBD1|TRBV20-1|TRBJ1-2|NA
TGCAGTGCCCTTAGACAGGGGAGGTATGGCTACACCTTC
CSALRQGRYGYTF
>NA|TRBV9|TRBJ2-1|once
TGTGCCAGCAGCGGACTAGATTCTCGCGGGCCCTTCGATGAGCAGTTCTTC
CASSGLDSRGPFDEQFF
>TRBD2|TRBV19|TRBJ2-1|NA
TGTGCCAGTAGACGAGGGACTAGCGGGGGAAGTTACAATGAGCAGTTCTTC
CASRRGTSGGSYNEQFF
>NA|TRBV29-1|TRBJ1-3|few
TGCAGCGTTCCTACACCATACTCTGGAAACACCATATATTTT
CSVPTPYSGNTIYF
>NA|TRBV7-9|TRBJ2-3|NA
TGTGCCAGCAGTCAAGCTGTTGCAGATACGCAGTATTTT
CASSQAVADTQYF
>TRBD1|TRBV6-1|TRBJ1-5|NA
TGTGCCAGCGGGGGGACAGGGAGGCAGCCCCAGCATTTT
CASGGTGRQPQHF
>NA|TRBV25-1|TRBJ2-1|NA
TGTGCCAGCAGGACGACTAGGCCGGGGAAAAGCTCCTACAATGAGCAGTTCTTC
CASRTTRPGKSSYNEQFF
>NA|TRBV5-6|TRBJ1-2|NA
TGTGCCAGCAGTCTCCCTCGACCCCGAAACTATTATGGCTACACCTTC
CASSLPRPRNYYGYTF
>TRBD2|TRBV5-1|TRBJ2-2|NA
TGCGCCAGCACCCCCCTCCCCCGGGAGGACACCGGGGAGCTGTTTTTT
CASTPLPREDTGELFF
>TRBD2|TRBV5-1|TRBJ2-1|NA
TGCGCCAGCAGCTTGTCGACTAGCGGTTACAATGAGCAGTTCTTC
CASSLSTSGYNEQFF
>TRBD1|TRBV12-3/TRBV12-4|TRBJ1-2|NA
TGTGCCAGCAGCCCGGACAGGGCAGCGGGCTATGGCTACACCTTC
CASSPDRAAGYGYTF
>TRBD2|TRBV6-1|TRBJ2-1|NA
TGTGCCAGCAGAACCGGACTAGCGGGAGTGGGAAATGAGCAGTTCTTC
CASRTGLAGVGNEQFF
>TRBD2|TRBV24-1|TRBJ2-1|NA
TGTGCCACCAGTGATCCCGGGACTAGCGGGAGAAGAACTACCTACAATGAGCAGTTCTTC
CATSDPGTSGRRTTYNEQFF
>TRBD1|TRBV10-3|TRBJ1-5|few
TGTGCCATCGGGGGGCAGGGGGGCAATCAGCCCCAGCATTTT
CAIGGQGGNQPQHF
>NA|TRBV28|TRBJ2-7|NA
TGTGCCAGCAGTTTGAGGCCCGCATACGAGCAGTACTTC
CASSLRPAYEQYF
>NA|TRBV4-3|TRBJ2-3|NA
TGCGCCAGCAGCCATCTTTTTCCTTCAGTCACAGATACGCAGTATTTT
CASSHLFPSVTDTQYF
>NA|TRBV12-3/TRBV12-4|TRBJ2-3|few
TGTGCCAGCCTTAGCACAGATACGCAGTATTTT
CASLSTDTQYF
>NA|TRBV30|TRBJ2-1|few
TGTGCCTGGAGTACCGTTGGTGAGCAGTTCTTC
CAWSTVGEQFF
>NA|TRBV28|TRBJ2-7|NA
TGTGCCAGCAGTTTAGGAGAACAGTACTTC
CASSLGEQYF
>NA|TRBV12-3/TRBV12-4|TRBJ1-4|NA
TGTGCCAGCAGTTTACAGGGAAAGGGAAACGAAAAACTGTTTTTT
CASSLQGKGNEKLFF
>NA|TRBV12-3/TRBV12-4|TRBJ1-5|few
TGTGCCAGCGGGATAATACAGGCTGCCAATCAGCCCCAGCATTTT
CASGIIQAANQPQHF
>NA|TRBV5-1|TRBJ2-7|NA
TGCGCCAGCAGGATGGAGACGACCAGCTCCTACGAGCAGTACTTC
CASRMETTSSYEQYF
>TRBD1|TRBV19|TRBJ2-3|NA
TGTGCCAGTAGTATGAGACAGGGAGCAGATACGCAGTATTTT
CASSMRQGADTQYF
>TRBD2|TRBV20-1|TRBJ2-3|NA
TGCAGTTCCGATTCTAGCGGGACCACAGGGAGCACAGATACGCAGTATTTT
CSSDSSGTTGSTDTQYF
>TRBD2|TRBV7-9|TRBJ2-2|few
TGTGCCAGCAGCTTTGCTAGCGGGAGCCCCGGGGAGCTGTTTTTT
CASSFASGSPGELFF
>NA|TRBV20-1|TRBJ2-1|NA
TGCAGTGCTCGAGAGCGGTACAATGAGCAGTTCTTC
CSARERYNEQFF
>NA|TRBV4-3|TRBJ1-1|NA
TGCGCCAGCAGCCACATAGGGTTCCAACGGACTGAAGCTTTCTTT
CASSHIGFQRTEAFF